This entry is about one TCR beta chain. Its antigen remains unknown. Using immunoSEQ multiplex PCR, the repertoire was profiled, and TCRdb retains in-frame clones only, with some absent. The sample has 2,000 to 2,500 clones, 72% seen once; the top ten hold roughly 13%. This sample is drawn from a study of immune cell composition in non-small cell lung cancer. Overall study context: Histologic subtype was mainly adenocarcinoma or squamous cell carcinoma.

Study results and caveats: Top 10 clone scores and clonality were higher in squamous than adenocarcinoma. It was not proven that tumour-reactive clones equal dominant tumour-associated clones.

The TCR comes from a human donor with non-small cell lung cancer. Sequenced: lung tumor tissue.

The CDR3 nucleotides read TGTGCCAGTAGTACCATCGTAGGAGGCACTGAAGCTTTCTTT. This gives the protein CASSTIVGGTEAFF. The V call is TRBV19, the J call TRBJ1-1; D not resolved. This CDR3 has 14 amino acids. Germline assignment: CDR1 LNHDA and CDR2 SQIVND (reference sequence). Between the trimmed V and J ends, which lost 4 bases and 4 bases, there was a span of 13 bases.